These 4 T cell receptor beta chains share one sample of origin, sequenced in a study of T cell responses to AZD1222 COVID-19 vaccine. Method: immunoSEQ multiplex PCR; TCRdb's copy keeps in-frame clones and lacks some. The table records about 170,000 clones, around 94% of them present only once. This material consisted of peripheral blood, taken on day 0 of AZD1222 vaccination. These receptors all come from an adult in good health.

CDR3 coding DNA: TGTGCCAGCTCACCACTGGACAGCCAGAGCGAGCAGTACTTC. The encoded protein is CASSPLDSQSEQYF. The rearrangement links TRBV18 to TRBJ2-7, with D tentatively TRBD1 (6 bases). The CDR3 loop spans 14 amino acids. Trimming pared 1 base from V and 6 bases from J, leaving 13 bases between. Germline V CDR1 and CDR2: KGHSH, LQKENI. The variable domain in full, completed from reference TRBV18 and TRBJ2-7, reads NAGVMQNPRHLVRRRGQEARLRCSPMKGHSHVYWYRQLPEEGLKFMVYLQKENIIDESGMPKERFSAEFPKEGPSILRIQQVVRGDSAAYFCASSPLDSQSEQYFGPGTRLTVT.

This chain links TRBV5-4 with TRBJ2-7; D might be TRBD1 (5 bases). The CDR3 is 12 residues long. The germline V gene encodes CDR1 SGHNT and CDR2 YYREEE (reference sequence). The germline V and J ends were trimmed by 4 bases and 5 bases, with 10 bases remaining between them. CDR3 coding DNA: TGTGCCAGCAGCCCTCAGGGAAACGAGCAGTACTTC. As protein: CASSPQGNEQYF.

The V and J genes are TRBV6-1 and TRBJ2-1; unclear D gene. V lost 5 bases, J lost 0 bases, and 8 bases lay in between. CDR1 and CDR2 (germline): MNHNS, SASEGT. This CDR3 has 14 amino acids. The CDR3 spells CASSNRPSYNEQFF. CDR3 nucleotides: TGTGCCAGCAGTAACCGACCCTCCTACAATGAGCAGTTCTTC.

CDR3 sequence (DNA): TGCGCCAGCAGCCATACCTCCCTCGGGACAGGGGGCTATGGCTACACCTTC. Residues: CASSHTSLGTGGYGYTF. The chain couples TRBV4-1 to TRBJ1-2; TRBD1 agrees at 11 bases. The CDR3 loop spans 17 amino acids. CDR1 MGHRA and CDR2 YSYEKL come from the germline V gene. V trimming: 3 bases; J trimming: 4 bases; junction bases outside the gene matches: 10.